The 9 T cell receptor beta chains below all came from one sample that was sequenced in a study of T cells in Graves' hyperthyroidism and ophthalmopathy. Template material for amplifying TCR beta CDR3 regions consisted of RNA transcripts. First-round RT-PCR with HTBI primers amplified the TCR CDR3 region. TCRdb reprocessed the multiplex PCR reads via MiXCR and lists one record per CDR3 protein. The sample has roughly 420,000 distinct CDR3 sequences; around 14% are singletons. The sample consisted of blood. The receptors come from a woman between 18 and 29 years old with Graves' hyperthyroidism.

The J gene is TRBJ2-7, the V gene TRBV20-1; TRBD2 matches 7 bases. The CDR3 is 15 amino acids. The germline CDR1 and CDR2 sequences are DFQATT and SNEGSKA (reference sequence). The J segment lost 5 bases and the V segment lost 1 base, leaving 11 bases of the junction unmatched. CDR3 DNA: TGCAGTGCTAGAGGGTGGGGCGGGAGCGTGGACGAGCAGTACTTC. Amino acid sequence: CSARGWGGSVDEQYF.

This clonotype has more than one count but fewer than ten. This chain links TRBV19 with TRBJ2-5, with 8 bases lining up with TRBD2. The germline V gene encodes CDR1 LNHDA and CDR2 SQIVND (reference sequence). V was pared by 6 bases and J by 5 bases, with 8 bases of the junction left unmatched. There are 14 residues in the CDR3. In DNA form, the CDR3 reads TGTGCCAGTAGCTACTCGCGCGGGAGGGAGACCCAGTACTTC. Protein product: CASSYSRGRETQYF. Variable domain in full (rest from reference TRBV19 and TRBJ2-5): DGGITQSPKYLFRKEGQNVTLSCEQNLNHDAMYWYRQDPGQGLRLIYYSQIVNDFQKGDIAEGYSVSREKKESFPLTVTSAQKNPTAFYLCASSYSRGRETQYFGPGTRLLVL.

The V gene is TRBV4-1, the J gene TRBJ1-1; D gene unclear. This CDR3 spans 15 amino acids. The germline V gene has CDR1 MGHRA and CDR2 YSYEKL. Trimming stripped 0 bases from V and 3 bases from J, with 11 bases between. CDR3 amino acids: CASSQEGPADTEAFF. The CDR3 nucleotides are TGCGCCAGCAGCCAAGAAGGCCCGGCGGACACTGAAGCTTTCTTT.

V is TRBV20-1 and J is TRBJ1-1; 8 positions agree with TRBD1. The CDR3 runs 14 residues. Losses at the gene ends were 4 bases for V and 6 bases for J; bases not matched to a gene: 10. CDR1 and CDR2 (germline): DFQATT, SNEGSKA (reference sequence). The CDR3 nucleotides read TGCAGTGCTATCCATCTCACAGGGGGGTCTGAAGCTTTCTTT. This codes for CSAIHLTGGSEAFF.

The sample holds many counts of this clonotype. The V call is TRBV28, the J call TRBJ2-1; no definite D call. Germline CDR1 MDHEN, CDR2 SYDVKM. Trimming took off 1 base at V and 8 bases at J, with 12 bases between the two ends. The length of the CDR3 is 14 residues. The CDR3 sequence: CASSLFPMGYEQFF. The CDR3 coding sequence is TGTGCCAGCAGTTTATTTCCTATGGGCTATGAGCAGTTCTTC. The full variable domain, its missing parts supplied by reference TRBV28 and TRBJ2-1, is DVKVTQSSRYLVKRTGEKVFLECVQDMDHENMFWYRQDPGLGLRLIYFSYDVKMKEKGDIPEGYSVSREKKERFSLILESASTNQTSMYLCASSLFPMGYEQFFGPGTRLTVL.

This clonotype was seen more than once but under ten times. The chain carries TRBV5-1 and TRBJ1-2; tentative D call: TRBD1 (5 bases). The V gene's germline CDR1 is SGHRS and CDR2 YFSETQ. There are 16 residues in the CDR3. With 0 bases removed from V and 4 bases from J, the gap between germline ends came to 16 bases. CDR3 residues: CASSLVLVGVVYGYTF. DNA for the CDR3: TGCGCCAGCAGCTTGGTTCTCGTGGGGGTCGTCTATGGCTACACCTTC.

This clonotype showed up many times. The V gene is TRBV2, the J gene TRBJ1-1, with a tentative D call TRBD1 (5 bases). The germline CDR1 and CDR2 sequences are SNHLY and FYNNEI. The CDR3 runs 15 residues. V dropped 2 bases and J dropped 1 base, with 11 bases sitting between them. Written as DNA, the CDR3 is TGTGCCAGCAGTGAATTTGCAGGGAGGAACACTGAAGCTTTCTTT. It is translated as CASSEFAGRNTEAFF.

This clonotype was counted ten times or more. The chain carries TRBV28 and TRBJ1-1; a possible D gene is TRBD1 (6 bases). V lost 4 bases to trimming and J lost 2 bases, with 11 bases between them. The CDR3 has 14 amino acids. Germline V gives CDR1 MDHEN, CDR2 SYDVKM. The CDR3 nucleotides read TGTGCCAGCAGTTCCGGACAGTACAACACTGAAGCTTTCTTT. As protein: CASSSGQYNTEAFF.

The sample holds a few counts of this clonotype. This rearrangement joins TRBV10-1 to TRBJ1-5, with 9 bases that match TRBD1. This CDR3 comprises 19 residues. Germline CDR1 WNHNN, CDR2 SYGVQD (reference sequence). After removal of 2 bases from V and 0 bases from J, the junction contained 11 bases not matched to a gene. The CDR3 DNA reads TGCGCCAGCAGTGAGCTTGAGGGACAGGGATTACTTAGCAATCAGCCCCAGCATTTT. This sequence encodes CASSELEGQGLLSNQPQHF.